The rows below give T cell receptor beta chains drawn from one sample of a study of Ad26.COV2.S vaccination and SARS-CoV-2 variants. The method was immunoSEQ multiplex PCR; TCRdb's version includes in-frame clones alone and lacks a portion of them. The top ten hold approximately 5% of the sample, which has more than 300,000 clones, 85% to 90% seen once. This specimen consisted of peripheral blood, obtained in a trial of Ad26.COV2.S vaccine versus placebo. The receptors shown here come from a person between 18 and 65 years old who received the Ad26.COV2.S COVID-19 vaccine or a placebo. Each CDR3 is given with its conserved first and last residue. D genes are given only for firm matches. Size tells how often a clone was seen (once, few, many) or the class of an expanded clone, and some rows leave it out.

>NA|TRBJ2-1|TRBV7-9|NA
TGTGCCAGCAGCTTAGGGGGCCCCAACCATAATGAGCAGTTCTTC
CASSLGGPNHNEQFF
>NA|TRBJ1-6|TRBV21-1|NA
TGTGCCAGCAGCAAAGCGATGAGGGCAATAGATAATTCACCCCTCCACTTT
CASSKAMRAIDNSPLHF
>NA|TRBJ1-3|TRBV6-2/TRBV6-3|TRBD1
TGTGCCAGCAGTTACCACCGGGACAGCTCTGGAAACACCATATATTTT
CASSYHRDSSGNTIYF
>NA|TRBJ1-3|TRBV6-5|NA
TGTGCCAGCACTACTAACTCTGGAAACACCATATATTTT
CASTTNSGNTIYF
>NA|TRBJ1-1|TRBV7-2|NA
TGTGCCAGCTTAATGTACGGAGTGAACACTGAAGCTTTCTTT
CASLMYGVNTEAFF
>NA|TRBJ1-5|TRBV19|NA
TGTGCCAGTAGTAAACAGGGTTATCAGCCCCAGCATTTT
CASSKQGYQPQHF
>NA|TRBJ2-3|TRBV3-1/TRBV3-2|TRBD2
TGTGCCAGCAGCCGGGGGGGACTAGCGGACACAGATACGCAGTATTTT
CASSRGGLADTDTQYF
>once|TRBJ2-1|TRBV27|TRBD2
TGTGCCAGCAGTTTGGGAGCGGGAGGGGGATTCAATGAGCAGTTCTTC
CASSLGAGGGFNEQFF
>NA|TRBJ2-7|TRBV30|NA
TGTGCCTGGAGTGAAGGGGGAAGTTCTTACGAGCAGTACTTC
CAWSEGGSSYEQYF
>NA|TRBJ1-5|TRBV10-3|NA
TGTGCCATCAGTGAGACAGCAAATCAGCCCCAGCATTTT
CAISETANQPQHF
>NA|TRBJ2-7|TRBV4-2|NA
TGTGCCAGCAGCCGAGGTAGCGGTAGCTCCTACGAGCAGTACTTC
CASSRGSGSSYEQYF
>few|TRBJ2-5|TRBV7-3|TRBD1
TGTGCCAGCAGCTTATTTCCGACAGGGCAAGAGACCCAGTACTTC
CASSLFPTGQETQYF
>NA|TRBJ1-4|TRBV27|NA
TGTGCCAGCAGTTTTAAGGGGATTGCAACTAATGAAAAACTGTTTTTT
CASSFKGIATNEKLFF
>once|TRBJ2-1|TRBV28|NA
TGTGCCAGCAGATCCTTCAATGAGCAGTTCTTC
CASRSFNEQFF
>NA|TRBJ2-2|TRBV19|NA
TGTGCCAGTAACGCCGAAGTTACCGGGGAGCTGTTTTTT
CASNAEVTGELFF
>NA|TRBJ2-2|TRBV15|TRBD1
TGTGCCACCAGCAGGGGGACAGGGGGTATAACCGGGGAGCTGTTTTTT
CATSRGTGGITGELFF
>NA|TRBJ1-2|TRBV28|NA
TGTGCCAGCAGTGCTACCGGGACCGTTAACGCTAACTATGGCTACACCTTC
CASSATGTVNANYGYTF
>NA|TRBJ2-1|TRBV7-2|NA
TGTGCCAGCAGCTTAGCGGTGGGGGGACAGTTCTTC
CASSLAVGGQFF
>NA|TRBJ1-1|TRBV6-5|NA
TGTGCCAGCAATCTAGACCCCGTTAAAGAAGCTTTCTTT
CASNLDPVKEAFF
>NA|TRBJ1-4|TRBV27|NA
TGTGCCAGCAGTCCAGTGACAGAGCAGGATAATGAAAAACTGTTTTTT
CASSPVTEQDNEKLFF
>NA|TRBJ2-7|TRBV2|NA
TGTGCCAGCAGTGACGCCTACAGGGCCCTCTACGAGCAGTACTTC
CASSDAYRALYEQYF
>NA|TRBJ2-7|TRBV9|NA
TGTGCCAGCAGCGTACCGTCGCAGCTCAACTACGAGCAGTACTTC
CASSVPSQLNYEQYF
>NA|TRBJ1-1|TRBV19|TRBD1
TGTGCCAGTAGTCGGACAGGGCGGACTGAAGCTTTCTTT
CASSRTGRTEAFF
>NA|TRBJ1-1|TRBV4-1|NA
TGCGCCAGCAGCCAAGAGGGGTCCTTGGGGACTGAAGCTTTCTTT
CASSQEGSLGTEAFF
>NA|TRBJ2-7|TRBV9|TRBD2
TGTGCCAGCAGCGTAGATAGCGGGGACGAGCAGTACTTC
CASSVDSGDEQYF
>NA|TRBJ2-1|TRBV6-5|NA
TGTGCCAGCAGCCCCGGGCCGTGGGATGAGCAGTTCTTC
CASSPGPWDEQFF
>NA|TRBJ2-7|TRBV28|TRBD1
TGTGCCAGCACCCTACAGGGGCAAACCTACGAGCAGTACTTC
CASTLQGQTYEQYF
>NA|TRBJ2-7|TRBV30|NA
TGTGCCTGGAGTGGGGGGGTCGGCTACGAGCAGTACTTC
CAWSGGVGYEQYF
>NA|TRBJ1-3|TRBV18|NA
TGTGCCAGCTCACCGTCAGGGGAGAGCTCTGGAAACACCATATATTTT
CASSPSGESSGNTIYF
>NA|TRBJ2-1|TRBV15|NA
TGTGCCACCAGCATGGGTAATGAGCAGTTCTTC
CATSMGNEQFF
>few|TRBJ2-6|TRBV19|TRBD1
TGTGCCAGTAGTATCTGGAGACAGGGGGCCCGTAGCTCTGGGGCCAACGTCCTGACTTTC
CASSIWRQGARSSGANVLTF
>few|TRBJ2-2|TRBV3-1/TRBV3-2|NA
TGTGCCAGCAGCCACACCGGGGAGCTGTTTTTT
CASSHTGELFF
>NA|TRBJ1-1|TRBV28|NA
TGTGCCAGCAGTTTTGCTGGTCGAACCAAAGGGGTAGCTTTCTTT
CASSFAGRTKGVAFF
>NA|TRBJ1-1|TRBV19|TRBD1
TGTGCCAGTAGAGGGACAGGGGGAAGAGATTACACTGAAGCTTTCTTT
CASRGTGGRDYTEAFF
>NA|TRBJ2-1|TRBV12-3/TRBV12-4|NA
TGTGCCAGCAGTGGGGGCAATGAGCAGTTCTTC
CASSGGNEQFF
>NA|TRBJ2-7|TRBV6-5|TRBD1
TGTGCCAGCAGACGTGGACAGGGTCCGTACGAGCAGTACTTC
CASRRGQGPYEQYF
>NA|TRBJ1-1|TRBV12-3/TRBV12-4|NA
TGTGCCAGCAGTTTTTCGGTCGCTGAAGCTTTCTTT
CASSFSVAEAFF
>few|TRBJ1-5|TRBV5-8|TRBD1
TGTGCCAGCAGCTCCCTCTCGGGACAGGATCGACGGTATCAGCCCCAGCATTTT
CASSSLSGQDRRYQPQHF
>NA|TRBJ2-1|TRBV12-3/TRBV12-4|NA
TGTGCCAGCAGCCAACTAGCACGTGAGCAGTTCTTC
CASSQLAREQFF
>few|TRBJ2-7|TRBV7-9|NA
TGTGCCAGCAGCCAAGCCGGGGCTAACTACGAGCAGTACTTC
CASSQAGANYEQYF
>NA|TRBJ2-7|TRBV5-1|TRBD2
TGCGCCAGCAGCTTGCAACGCAGCGGGGCCTACGAGCAGTACTTC
CASSLQRSGAYEQYF
>once|TRBJ2-7|TRBV5-1|NA
TGCGCCAGCAGCACTACAGGTGGCTACGAGCAGTACTTC
CASSTTGGYEQYF
>NA|TRBJ1-5|TRBV28|NA
TGTGCCAGCAGGCAGGGGCTCAGCCAGCCCCAGCATTTT
CASRQGLSQPQHF
>NA|TRBJ1-6|TRBV2|TRBD1
TGTGCCAGCAGTGAGGAGCAGGGGGTTAATTCACCCCTCCACTTT
CASSEEQGVNSPLHF
>NA|TRBJ2-5|TRBV4-2|NA
TGTGCCAGCAGCCAAGATCCGGGGGCGTACCAAGAGACCCAGTACTTC
CASSQDPGAYQETQYF
>NA|TRBJ1-1|TRBV5-1|NA
TGCGCCAGCAGCTTGGCCCAGCCGAACACTGAAGCTTTCTTT
CASSLAQPNTEAFF
>NA|TRBJ2-4|TRBV6-2/TRBV6-3|NA
TGTGCCAGCAGTTACGAGCAGTCAGCCAAAAACATTCAGTACTTC
CASSYEQSAKNIQYF
>NA|TRBJ2-3|TRBV4-3|NA
TGCGCCAGCAGCCAAGAAGGTCCCAGATTCACAGATACGCAGTATTTT
CASSQEGPRFTDTQYF
>NA|TRBJ1-5|TRBV6-5|NA
TGTGCCAGCACCCCCTTCGATAGCAATCAGCCCCAGCATTTT
CASTPFDSNQPQHF
>NA|TRBJ1-1|TRBV11-3|NA
TGTGCCAGCAGCTCAACCCCGGCTACTGAAGCTTTCTTT
CASSSTPATEAFF
>NA|TRBJ2-2|TRBV27|NA
TGTGCCAGCAGTTATCTCGTCGGAGCCGGGGAGCTGTTTTTT
CASSYLVGAGELFF
>once|TRBJ2-1|TRBV28|NA
TGTGCCAGCAGTCCTCATCGGGACGGAGCAAACAATGAGCAGTTCTTC
CASSPHRDGANNEQFF
>NA|TRBJ2-5|TRBV6-6|TRBD2
TGTGCCAGCAGTTACGCTGCGGGGGTTCGAGAGACCCAGTACTTC
CASSYAAGVRETQYF
>NA|TRBJ1-4|TRBV28|NA
TGTGCCAGCATGGCATCAATAGGAAAACTGTTTTTT
CASMASIGKLFF
>NA|TRBJ2-3|TRBV28|TRBD2
TGTGCCAGCAGCCCGGGACTAGCAAGAGATACGCAGTATTTT
CASSPGLARDTQYF